The 28 T cell receptor beta chains given below trace back to one sample, sequenced in a study of cytomegalovirus exposure and HLA in healthy donors. The PCR ran on 60 Vbeta and 13 Jbeta primers. Libraries were prepared by immunoSEQ multiplex PCR; TCRdb keeps only in-frame clonotypes and omits some of them. The data hold roughly 180,000 clones, with about 82% observed a single time. Sequencing input: PBMCs. Every receptor here comes from a male donor in good health and CMV-seronegative.

The chain has TRBV4-2 and TRBJ1-1; D is possibly TRBD1 (5 bases). The germline CDR1 and CDR2 sequences are LGHNA and YNFKEQ. The CDR3 is 13 amino acids. Trimming took off 8 bases at V and 3 bases at J, with 13 bases between the two ends. The CDR3 DNA reads as TGTGCCAGCCGGTGGGGGGGGGACACTGAAGCTTTCTTT. Amino acid sequence: CASRWGGDTEAFF.

This clone appeared a single time. The chain has TRBV7-2 and TRBJ2-3; a possible D gene is TRBD1 (7 bases). The CDR3 loop spans 16 amino acids. The ends were cut back, 2 bases at V and 5 bases at J, with 17 bases in the middle. In germline, CDR1 is SGHTA, CDR2 FQGNSA. The CDR3 sequence is CASSLRGRQGVDTQYF. In DNA form, the CDR3 reads TGTGCCAGCAGCTTAAGGGGGAGGCAGGGGGTAGATACGCAGTATTTT.

The rearrangement uses TRBV4-3 and TRBJ2-7; 9 bases map to TRBD2. Trimming at V came to 2 bases and at J to 6 bases, leaving 23 bases not matched to a gene. The CDR3 loop spans 20 amino acids. Germline values: CDR1 LGHNA, CDR2 YSLEER. The CDR3 sequence is CASSQTLASGMIGAGGEQYF. The CDR3 nucleotides are TGCGCCAGCAGCCAAACTCTGGCTAGCGGGATGATCGGGGCTGGGGGCGAGCAGTACTTC.

The CDR3 here is CASSPNQGARVEQYF. The CDR3 coding sequence is TGTGCCAGCAGTCCTAATCAGGGGGCGCGGGTCGAGCAGTACTTC. The chain employs TRBV6-5 and TRBJ2-7; TRBD1 matches at 8 bases. CDR1 is MNHEY and CDR2 is SVGAGI in the germline V gene. V lost 5 bases, J lost 6 bases, and 12 bases stayed unmatched. The CDR3 is 15 amino acids.

This clone was seen once. The chain has TRBV7-2 and TRBJ2-7, with 8 bases identical to TRBD1. V was pared by 3 bases and J by 7 bases, with 8 bases of the junction left unmatched. The CDR3 is made up of 14 amino acids. Germline CDR1 and CDR2: SGHTA and FQGNSA. CDR3 coding DNA: TGTGCCAGCAGCTTCTCTCAGGGGGCACGTGAGCAGTACTTC. As protein: CASSFSQGAREQYF.

This clone appeared a single time. The sample holds other DNA sequences that translate to the same CDR3. J is TRBJ2-5 and V is TRBV7-2; 8 positions match TRBD1. Germline V lookup: CDR1 SGHTA, CDR2 FQGNSA. The J segment lost 2 bases and the V segment lost 1 base, leaving 3 bases of the junction unmatched. The CDR3 spans 15 residues. In DNA, the CDR3 is TGTGCCAGCAGCTTAGGGACAGGGAGGCAAGAGACCCAGTACTTC. It yields the protein CASSLGTGRQETQYF.

This sequence joins TRBV6-6 and TRBJ1-4, with D possibly TRBD1 on 6 matching bases. CDR3 length: 11 amino acids. V was pared by 5 bases and J by 16 bases, with 14 bases between. Germline CDR1 MNHNY, CDR2 SVGAGI (reference sequence). The CDR3, as DNA: TGTGCCAGCAGTGGGGGCCGGGTAGGGTTTTTT. It codes for CASSGGRVGFF.

This chain connects TRBV11-2 to TRBJ1-4, with a possible D match to TRBD1 (6 bases). Per the germline V gene, CDR1 is SGHAT and CDR2 is FQNNGV. Trimming left V 4 bases short and J 0 bases short, with 9 bases between. CDR3 length equals 15 residues. The CDR3: CASSWDTATNEKLFF. In DNA form, the CDR3 reads TGTGCCAGCAGCTGGGACACAGCAACTAATGAAAAACTGTTTTTT.

The rearrangement joins TRBV7-2 to TRBJ2-7; D is possibly TRBD2 (6 bases). The V end lost 3 bases, the J end lost 5 bases, and 14 bases lay between the germline ends. The germline V gene encodes CDR1 SGHTA and CDR2 FQGNSA. This CDR3 has 14 amino acids. This CDR3 is CASSLGGEVHEQYF. The CDR3 nucleotides read TGTGCCAGCAGCTTGGGGGGAGAGGTCCACGAGCAGTACTTC. Based on the CDR3 plus reference TRBV7-2 and TRBJ2-7, the full variable domain is GAGVSQSPSNKVTEKGKDVELRCDPISGHTALYWYRQSLGQGLEFLIYFQGNSAPDKSGLPSDRFSAERTGGSVSTLTIQRTQQEDSAVYLCASSLGGEVHEQYFGPGTRLTVT.

The V call is TRBV19, the J call TRBJ2-3; weak D call: TRBD2 (5 bases). The germline V gene encodes CDR1 LNHDA and CDR2 SQIVND (reference sequence). The CDR3 has 14 amino acids. V lost 9 bases and J 0 bases, leaving 13 bases between the germline ends. CDR3 sequence (DNA): TGTGCCAGCCGGACTCTATCTAGCACAGATACGCAGTATTTT. It translates to CASRTLSSTDTQYF. The entire variable domain, with the rest obtained from reference TRBV19 and TRBJ2-3, is as follows: DGGITQSPKYLFRKEGQNVTLSCEQNLNHDAMYWYRQDPGQGLRLIYYSQIVNDFQKGDIAEGYSVSREKKESFPLTVTSAQKNPTAFYLCASRTLSSTDTQYFGPGTRLTVL.

The rearrangement joins TRBV28 to TRBJ1-5; 8 bases map to TRBD1. Germline V gene data show CDR1 as MDHEN and CDR2 as SYDVKM. Trimming at V came to 5 bases and at J to 6 bases, leaving 6 bases not matched to a gene. The length of the CDR3 is 14 residues. This chain's CDR3 is CASSLTGAPQPQHF. As DNA, the CDR3 is TGTGCCAGCAGTCTGACAGGGGCCCCTCAGCCCCAGCATTTT.

The chain employs TRBV5-1 and TRBJ2-3; D is ambiguous. V lost 2 bases and J lost 0, with 16 bases in between. Germline V gene data show CDR1 as SGHRS and CDR2 as YFSETQ. The CDR3 is made up of 17 amino acids. The CDR3 region has the DNA TGCGCCAGCAGCTTCGTAACGACGGGTTTTAGCACAGATACGCAGTATTTT. This encodes CASSFVTTGFSTDTQYF.

J is TRBJ2-7 and V is TRBV4-2; D might be TRBD2 (6 bases). The CDR3 has 14 residues. Per the germline V gene, CDR1 is LGHNA and CDR2 is YNFKEQ. Trimming left V 1 base short and J 5 bases short, with 12 bases between. CDR3 region: CASSQGGEANEQYF. The CDR3 DNA reads TGTGCCAGCAGCCAAGGTGGGGAGGCCAACGAGCAGTACTTC.

The rearrangement uses TRBV20-1 and TRBJ2-7; possible D gene TRBD1, 6 bases. Trimming took off 5 bases at V and 9 bases at J, with 14 bases between the two ends. The CDR3 length is 11 residues. Germline values: CDR1 DFQATT, CDR2 SNEGSKA (reference sequence). CDR3 protein: CSAEPGEAQYF. The CDR3 coding sequence is TGCAGTGCTGAGCCAGGGGAAGCGCAGTACTTC.

The rearrangement joins TRBV7-3 to TRBJ1-2; D might be TRBD1 (6 bases). The V end lost 6 bases, the J end lost 2 bases, and 10 bases lay between the germline ends. This CDR3 comprises 13 residues. In germline, CDR1 is SGHTA, CDR2 FQGTGA. The CDR3 region is CASRRTENYGYTF. The CDR3 bases are TGTGCCAGCAGAAGGACAGAGAACTATGGCTACACCTTC. The full variable domain, in which reference TRBV7-3 and TRBJ1-2 provide the parts outside the CDR3, is GAGVSQTPSNKVTEKGKYVELRCDPISGHTALYWYRQSLGQGPEFLIYFQGTGAADDSGLPNDRFFAVRPEGSVSTLKIQRTERGDSAVYLCASRRTENYGYTFGSGTRLTVV.

The V call is TRBV6-5, the J call TRBJ2-1; TRBD2 matches at 9 bases. The CDR3 runs to 15 residues. Germline V CDR1 and CDR2: MNHEY, SVGAGI. Unmatched junction bases numbered 11, after V lost 7 bases and J lost 7 bases. In nucleotides, the CDR3 is TGTGCCAGCACCCAGACTAGCGGCTCAAGAAATGAGCAGTTCTTC. Translation gives CASTQTSGSRNEQFF.

This clone was seen only a few times. The chain is built from TRBV27 and TRBJ2-3, with D possibly being TRBD2 (6 bases). CDR1 MNHEY and CDR2 SMNVEV come from the germline V gene (reference sequence). The ends were cut back, 5 bases at V and 4 bases at J, with 16 bases in the middle. The CDR3 contains 15 residues. This CDR3 reads CASSTMGPGADTQYF. As DNA, the CDR3 is TGTGCCAGCAGTACCATGGGTCCGGGGGCAGATACGCAGTATTTT.

Of note for this clone: At one end, the junction sequence differs from germline, possibly due to a read error. This chain uses TRBV11-1 with TRBJ2-1; 10 positions match TRBD2. CDR1 is SGHAT, CDR2 FQDESV, per germline (reference sequence). This CDR3 has 14 residues. DNA of the CDR3: TGTGCCAGCAGGTTAGCGGGGGGTAACAATGAGCAGTTCTTC. This codes for CASRLAGGNNEQFF.

The rearrangement links TRBV19 to TRBJ2-6, with TRBD1 as a possible D gene (6 bases). This CDR3 has 15 residues. CDR1 and CDR2 from the germline V gene are LNHDA and SQIVND (reference sequence). Trimming removed 7 bases at V and 1 base at J, with 11 bases between. CDR3 in DNA: TGTGCCAGTAAACGGGACATATCTGGGGCCAACGTCCTGACTTTC. This translates into CASKRDISGANVLTF.

The V call is TRBV7-3, the J call TRBJ2-7; 7 positions match TRBD1. The CDR3 consists of 13 residues. With V trimmed by 2 bases and J by 4 bases, 2 bases remained unmatched. CDR1 SGHTA and CDR2 FQGTGA come from the germline V gene. DNA for the CDR3: TGTGCCAGCAGCTTATCGACAGGGTACGAGCAGTACTTC. Translating it yields CASSLSTGYEQYF.

This chain's CDR3 is CASSLDLLAGTNTGELFF. CDR3 DNA: TGCGCCAGCAGCTTGGATCTACTAGCGGGGACTAACACCGGGGAGCTGTTTTTT. The J gene is TRBJ2-2, the V gene TRBV5-1, with TRBD2 matching over 10 bases. This CDR3 comprises 18 residues. Germline V lookup: CDR1 SGHRS, CDR2 YFSETQ. With V trimmed by 0 bases and J by 2 bases, 7 bases remained unmatched. The whole variable domain, filled in from reference TRBV5-1 and TRBJ2-2, reads KAGVTQTPRYLIKTRGQQVTLSCSPISGHRSVSWYQQTPGQGLQFLFEYFSETQRNKGNFPGRFSGRQFSNSRSEMNVSTLELGDSALYLCASSLDLLAGTNTGELFFGEGSRLTVL.

In its sample, this clone was seen once. Here the CDR3 reads CASSPLSDSTYEQYF. The DNA of the CDR3 is TGTGCCAGCAGTCCCCTTTCGGACAGTACCTACGAGCAGTACTTC. V gene TRBV28 combines with J gene TRBJ2-7; possible D gene TRBD1, 6 bases. Germline assignment: CDR1 MDHEN and CDR2 SYDVKM. The CDR3 sequence is 15 residues long. V shed 5 bases and J shed 2 bases, with 16 bases lying between them.

The chain joins TRBV5-1 to TRBJ2-5; D is possibly TRBD1 (5 bases). This CDR3 contains 15 residues. V shed 2 bases and J shed 1 base, with 12 bases lying between them. CDR1 SGHRS and CDR2 YFSETQ come from the germline V gene. The chain's CDR3 is CASSFQGGPQETQYF. In DNA form, the CDR3 reads TGCGCCAGCAGCTTTCAGGGTGGTCCCCAAGAGACCCAGTACTTC.

The V and J genes are TRBV28 and TRBJ2-5; D perhaps matches TRBD2 (6 bases). The germline CDR1 and CDR2 sequences are MDHEN and SYDVKM. The CDR3 runs 15 residues. V was cut by 1 base and J by 3 bases, with 12 bases left in between. CDR3 sequence: CASSLYGTAEETQYF. Here the CDR3 DNA reads TGTGCCAGCAGTTTATACGGGACTGCAGAAGAGACCCAGTACTTC.

This chain connects TRBV21-1 to TRBJ2-7; the DNA was not compared with TRBD2, the D call given in the table. TRBV21-1 is an annotated pseudogene. The CDR3 runs to 18 residues. DNA for the CDR3: TGTGCCAGCAGCAAAGAGCCCACTAGCGGGGTTCTCCCCTACGAGCAGTACTTC. Its translation is CASSKEPTSGVLPYEQYF.

CDR3 region: CASRGGAGEQYF. Written as DNA, the CDR3 is TGTGCCAGCAGAGGAGGGGCAGGGGAGCAGTACTTC. The chain uses TRBV28 and TRBJ2-7, with a tentative D call TRBD2 (6 bases). CDR3 length: 12 residues. Deletions cut 6 bases from V and 7 bases from J, with 13 bases between. Germline CDR1 reads MDHEN; CDR2 reads SYDVKM.

This clone was observed a few times. V and J are TRBV7-9 and TRBJ1-1; maybe TRBD1 (6 bases). Between the trimmed V and J ends, which lost 5 bases and 11 bases, there was a span of 12 bases. Germline assignment: CDR1 SEHNR and CDR2 FQNEAQ (reference sequence). This CDR3 has 11 amino acids. In nucleotides, the CDR3 is TGTGCCAGCAGCGCTGCAGGGGAGGCTTTCTTT. It encodes CASSAAGEAFF.

V gene TRBV29-1 combines with J gene TRBJ2-4; TRBD2 matches at 8 bases. In germline, CDR1 is SQVTM, CDR2 ANQGSEA. This CDR3 has 12 amino acids. V gave up 6 bases and J gave up 5 bases; unmatched junction bases: 3. CDR3 protein: CSVVAGQNIQYF. The CDR3 DNA follows: TGCAGCGTAGTAGCGGGACAAAACATTCAGTACTTC.